Reported below is one T cell receptor (beta chain). This entry is derived from a study of blood T cell repertoires in COVID-19. Looked up from germline, CDR1 is MGHRA and CDR2 is YSYEKL. The CDR3 is made up of 15 amino acids. Between the trimmed V and J ends, which lost 4 bases and 7 bases, there was a span of 14 bases. Sequenced by immunoSEQ multiplex PCR; TCRdb stores in-frame clones only, minus some. This table holds more than 150,000 clones, about 87% found once. The genes are TRBV4-1 and TRBJ1-6; no reliable D call. Sequencing used peripheral blood. This receptor was identified in a man aged 40-49 years with active or convalescent COVID-19. In DNA form, the CDR3 reads TGCGCCAGCAGCCCCCCCGGGAGCTTGAATTCACCCCTCCACTTT. The encoded protein is CASSPPGSLNSPLHF.